The 18 T cell receptor beta chains below all came from one sample that was sequenced in a study of blood T cell repertoires in COVID-19. Sequenced by immunoSEQ multiplex PCR; TCRdb stores in-frame clones only, minus some. The top ten clones hold around 2% of a sample with 200,000 to 250,000 clones, roughly four fifths of them seen once. Sequencing was done on a sample of PBMCs or T cells enriched from blood (not recorded which). The source is a man aged 55 to 70 who had recovered from COVID-19.

The chain recombines TRBV3-1 (or the pseudogene TRBV3-2) with TRBJ2-7, with no clear D. V gave up 1 base and J gave up 0 bases, with 10 bases separating them. Looked up from germline, CDR1 is LGHDT and CDR2 is YNNKEL (reference sequence). The CDR3 is 15 residues long. CDR3: CASSQVVKSSYEQYF. The CDR3 DNA is TGTGCCAGCAGCCAAGTGGTTAAGAGCTCCTACGAGCAGTACTTC.

This clone was detected a few times. The chain recombines TRBV6-5 with TRBJ1-5; weak D call: TRBD1 (6 bases). This CDR3 contains 15 residues. The ends were cut back, 8 bases at V and 1 base at J, with 15 bases in the middle. Per germline, CDR1 MNHEY and CDR2 SVGAGI. Written as DNA, the CDR3 is TGTGCCAGCCATCAGGGGTATACGAGCAATCAGCCCCAGCATTTT. As protein: CASHQGYTSNQPQHF.

The chain couples TRBV18 to TRBJ2-1; 11 bases are a match to TRBD2. Germline trimming cut 6 bases from V and 8 bases from J; bases unmatched to any gene: 12. The germline CDR1 and CDR2 sequences are KGHSH and LQKENI. The CDR3 length is 16 residues. Written as DNA, the CDR3 is TGTGCCAGCTCCTCCGGGACTAGCGGTCGTCTGGATGAGCAGTTCTTC. It specifies CASSSGTSGRLDEQFF.

V gene TRBV2 combines with J gene TRBJ2-2; unclear D gene. CDR1 and CDR2 from the germline V gene are SNHLY and FYNNEI. The CDR3 runs to 12 residues. Trimming stripped 3 bases from V and 5 bases from J, with 4 bases between. The CDR3 protein is CASSESTGELFF. In DNA form, the CDR3 reads TGTGCCAGCAGTGAGAGTACCGGGGAGCTGTTTTTT. The variable domain in full, completed from reference TRBV2 and TRBJ2-2, reads EPEVTQTPSHQVTQMGQEVILRCVPISNHLYFYWYRQILGQKVEFLVSFYNNEISEKSEIFDDQFSVERPDGSNFTLKIRSTKLEDSAMYFCASSESTGELFFGEGSRLTVL.

The V call is TRBV3-1 (or the pseudogene TRBV3-2), the J call TRBJ2-3; D possibly corresponds to TRBD1 (5 bases). The CDR3 is 15 amino acids. The germline gives CDR1 LGHDT, CDR2 YNNKEL (reference sequence). Trimming left V 5 bases short and J 4 bases short, with 16 bases between. The CDR3 here is CASSLRGIGADTQYF. CDR3 nucleotide sequence: TGTGCCAGCAGCTTAAGGGGAATTGGGGCAGATACGCAGTATTTT.

The rearrangement uses TRBV5-5 and TRBJ1-2, with TRBD1 matching 11 bases. Germline values: CDR1 SGHKS, CDR2 YYEKEE (reference sequence). CDR3 length: 15 amino acids. V was clipped by 3 bases and J by 5 bases; unmatched bases: 6. CDR3 protein: CASSSGQGALYGYTF. The CDR3 DNA reads TGTGCCAGCAGCTCCGGACAGGGGGCTCTGTATGGCTACACCTTC.

In the case of this clone: The identical CDR3 is also encoded by other nucleotide sequences in the sample. The chain combines TRBV11-3 with TRBJ1-2, with 11 bases that match TRBD1. Germline CDR1 SGHNT, CDR2 YENEEA. This CDR3 spans 16 amino acids. Trimming cost V 0 bases and J 2 bases; bases outside gene matches: 2. CDR3 coding DNA: TGTGCCAGCAGCTTAGAGAGGACAGGGGGCAACTATGGCTACACCTTC. Encoded protein: CASSLERTGGNYGYTF.

V and J are TRBV12-3 or TRBV12-4 and TRBJ2-5; D remains unclear. This CDR3 has 13 residues. V was trimmed by 1 base and J by 6 bases, leaving 9 bases between them. CDR3 region: CASSLEAKQTQYF. The DNA of the CDR3 is TGTGCCAGCAGTTTAGAAGCGAAGCAGACCCAGTACTTC.

V and J are TRBV21-1 and TRBJ2-7; TRBD1 is taken as the D call from the table, unchecked against the DNA. TRBV21-1 is designated a pseudogene. CDR3 length: 14 residues. This CDR3 reads CASSKVQGGREQYF. The CDR3 DNA sequence: TGTGCCAGCAGCAAAGTGCAGGGGGGACGCGAGCAGTACTTC.

This clone was observed once. V gene TRBV19 combines with J gene TRBJ1-5; no clear D gene. The CDR3 extends over 12 amino acids. Germline CDR1 and CDR2: LNHDA and SQIVND (reference sequence). V lost 4 bases, J lost 4 bases, and 5 bases lay in between. CDR3 DNA sequence: TGTGCCAGTAGTACCCTGAATCAGCCCCAGCATTTT. It codes for CASSTLNQPQHF.

This clone was observed once. The V gene is TRBV18, the J gene TRBJ1-1, with D perhaps TRBD1 (6 bases). CDR1 is KGHSH and CDR2 is LQKENI in the germline V gene. This CDR3 is 13 amino acids long. Deletions cut 3 bases from V and 6 bases from J, with 11 bases between. The CDR3 nucleotides read TGTGCCAGCTCACCGATGGCAGGGGCTGAAGCTTTCTTT. Translating it yields CASSPMAGAEAFF.

V gene TRBV29-1 combines with J gene TRBJ2-7; 8 bases agree with TRBD1. The CDR3 runs to 15 residues. Germline V gene sequence: CDR1 SQVTM, CDR2 ANQGSEA. With V trimmed by 0 bases and J by 4 bases, 8 bases remained unmatched. CDR3 bases: TGCAGCGTTGAAGATTATAGACAGGGGTTGTACGAGCAGTACTTC. Its protein product is CSVEDYRQGLYEQYF.

The J gene is TRBJ1-5, the V gene TRBV18; 10 bases line up with TRBD1. The CDR3 totals 17 residues. V shed 3 bases and J 2 bases; nucleotides not matched to a gene: 7. Germline V gives CDR1 KGHSH, CDR2 LQKENI. CDR3 nucleotides: TGTGCCAGCTCACCGAGGGACAGGGGTTCCGGCAATCAGCCCCAGCATTTT. It encodes CASSPRDRGSGNQPQHF.

This clone occurred a few times. The rearrangement links TRBV5-8 to TRBJ1-6; TRBD1 might be the D (6 bases). This CDR3 contains 14 residues. V lost 1 base to trimming and J lost 9 bases, with 11 bases between them. CDR1 and CDR2 (germline): SGHTS, YDEGEE. The CDR3 sequence is CASSLRTGSSPLHF. The CDR3 DNA sequence: TGTGCCAGCAGCTTGAGAACAGGGTCTTCACCCCTCCACTTT.

This clone appeared once. The identical CDR3 is also encoded by other nucleotide sequences in the sample. The CDR3 bases are TGTGCCAGCAGCTTAGGACAGGGCTATTCACCCCTCCACTTT. Translation gives CASSLGQGYSPLHF. V is TRBV7-2 and J is TRBJ1-6; 7 bases align to TRBD1. The CDR3 has 14 amino acids. CDR1 SGHTA and CDR2 FQGNSA come from the germline V gene. Losses at the gene ends were 1 base for V and 8 bases for J; bases not matched to a gene: 2.

This clone was observed a single time. The rearrangement joins TRBV5-6 to TRBJ2-7; D gene unclear. There are 15 residues in the CDR3. Germline V gene data show CDR1 as SGHDT and CDR2 as YYEEEE. Trimming shortened V by 1 base and J by 2 bases, and 13 bases separated the two germline ends. CDR3 DNA sequence: TGTGCCAGCAGCTTGCCGGCTGCGGAACCCTACGAGCAGTACTTC. The encoded protein is CASSLPAAEPYEQYF.

The gene calls are TRBV11-2 and TRBJ1-1, with D uncertain. This CDR3 comprises 13 residues. The germline V gene has CDR1 SGHAT and CDR2 FQNNGV. V gave up 4 bases and J gave up 4 bases, with 10 bases separating them. The CDR3 is CASSWTEVTEAFF. The CDR3 coding sequence is TGTGCCAGCAGCTGGACGGAGGTCACTGAAGCTTTCTTT.

The chain has TRBV3-1 (or the pseudogene TRBV3-2) and TRBJ1-1; 7 positions agree with TRBD1. This CDR3 has 14 residues. Germline-derived CDR1 and CDR2 are LGHDT and YNNKEL (reference sequence). Trimming took 4 bases from V and 4 from J; bases not matched to a gene: 6. CDR3 in amino acids: CASSPRQGPTEAFF. CDR3 nucleotide sequence: TGTGCCAGCAGCCCAAGACAGGGCCCCACTGAAGCTTTCTTT.